What follows are 14 T cell receptor beta chains derived from one specimen sequenced in a study of blood T cell repertoires in COVID-19. Repertoires were generated with immunoSEQ multiplex PCR, while TCRdb's copy carries only in-frame clones and drops some. The sample lists tens of thousands of clones, 91% occurring once. Source material: peripheral blood. Receptor source: a human donor with active COVID-19. The donor label of this sample is uncertain.

This chain links TRBV5-1 with TRBJ2-1, with 8 nucleotides matching TRBD2. This CDR3 is built from 17 residues. V shed 2 bases, J shed 1 base, and the junction held 8 bases outside the gene matches. Germline V gene sequence: CDR1 SGHRS, CDR2 YFSETQ. CDR3 sequence reads: CASSFGRGGLSYNEQFF. CDR3 bases: TGCGCCAGCAGCTTCGGACGGGGGGGCCTGTCCTACAATGAGCAGTTCTTC.

The V and J genes are TRBV10-2 and TRBJ2-1; 10 nucleotides match TRBD2. Trimming at V came to 4 bases and at J to 10 bases, leaving 7 bases not matched to a gene. The CDR3 runs 14 residues. CDR1 is WSHSY, CDR2 SAAADI, per germline. The CDR3 coding sequence is TGCGCCAGCAGTGCGGTAGCGGGGGGCCGAGAGCAGTTCTTC. Translation: CASSAVAGGREQFF.

For this clone: The junction differs from germline at one of its ends, possibly a read error. J is TRBJ2-1 and V is TRBV11-1; D gene uncertain. In germline, CDR1 is SGHAT, CDR2 FQDESV (reference sequence). The CDR3 sequence is 10 residues long. CDR3 nucleotides: TGTGCCAGCTCCTCCAATGAGCAGTTCTTC. Translated, it gives CASSSNEQFF.

This chain links TRBV20-1 with TRBJ1-2, with TRBD1 identical over 9 bases. The ends lost 3 bases at V and 5 bases at J; junction bases unmatched: 19. Germline values: CDR1 DFQATT, CDR2 SNEGSKA (reference sequence). The CDR3 covers 18 residues. The CDR3 region has the DNA TGCAGTGCTAGTCCCTCTGGGACAGGGAGTTCCCTGGGGTATGGCTACACCTTC. This gives the protein CSASPSGTGSSLGYGYTF.

This chain joins TRBV14 and TRBJ2-2; possibly TRBD2 for D (5 bases). V lost 4 bases and J lost 4, with 10 bases in between. The CDR3 is 14 residues long. Per germline, CDR1 SGHDN and CDR2 FVKESK. CDR3 DNA: TGTGCCAGCAGCCCCCGGGCGGGCACCGGGGAGCTGTTTTTT. Translating gives CASSPRAGTGELFF.

J is TRBJ1-2 and V is TRBV2, with a weak D call TRBD1 (5 bases). This CDR3 region has 13 residues. Trimming took off 4 bases at V and 4 bases at J, with 10 bases between the two ends. In germline, CDR1 is SNHLY, CDR2 FYNNEI. The DNA of the CDR3 is TGTGCCAGCAGTGGCAGGGCGACCTATGGCTACACCTTC. This gives the protein CASSGRATYGYTF. Looking up the rest from reference TRBV2 and TRBJ1-2 gives the full variable domain: EPEVTQTPSHQVTQMGQEVILRCVPISNHLYFYWYRQILGQKVEFLVSFYNNEISEKSEIFDDQFSVERPDGSNFTLKIRSTKLEDSAMYFCASSGRATYGYTFGSGTRLTVV.

This chain links TRBV3-1 (or the pseudogene TRBV3-2) with TRBJ2-5, with 9 bases that match TRBD1. The CDR3 spans 17 residues. Germline CDR1 LGHDT, CDR2 YNNKEL (reference sequence). With V trimmed by 4 bases and J by 2 bases, 11 bases remained unmatched. Written as DNA, the CDR3 is TGTGCCAGCAGCCCCGCCGGGACAGGGAATGCACAAGAGACCCAGTACTTC. As protein: CASSPAGTGNAQETQYF.

The V gene is TRBV4-1, the J gene TRBJ2-1; 11 bases match TRBD2. Germline CDR1 MGHRA, CDR2 YSYEKL. The ends lost 4 bases at V and 6 bases at J; junction bases unmatched: 14. The CDR3 totals 18 residues. The CDR3 nucleotides read TGCGCCAGCAGCCTTCCATTAGCGGGGGGGCCAAGGATCAATGAGCAGTTCTTC. Protein: CASSLPLAGGPRINEQFF.

The V gene is TRBV6-5, the J gene TRBJ2-5; tentative D call: TRBD1 (5 bases). This CDR3 spans 15 amino acids. V was cut by 6 bases and J by 2 bases, with 16 bases left in between. The germline V gene encodes CDR1 MNHEY and CDR2 SVGAGI. The CDR3 here is CASRPIRASQETQYF. As DNA, the CDR3 is TGTGCCAGCAGACCCATCAGGGCATCGCAAGAGACCCAGTACTTC.

This chain connects TRBV3-1 (or the pseudogene TRBV3-2) to TRBJ2-2; maybe TRBD2 (7 bases). Trimming pared 0 bases from V and 2 bases from J, leaving 10 bases between. CDR3 length equals 16 residues. Germline values: CDR1 LGHDT, CDR2 YNNKEL (reference sequence). The chain's CDR3 is CASSQDWGGNTGELFF. CDR3 bases: TGTGCCAGCAGCCAAGATTGGGGGGGCAACACCGGGGAGCTGTTTTTT.

The chain is built from TRBV5-4 and TRBJ2-7; weak D call: TRBD1 (6 bases). V was clipped by 4 bases and J by 10 bases, with 18 bases between them. The V gene's germline CDR1 is SGHNT and CDR2 YYREEE (reference sequence). The CDR3 loop spans 13 amino acids. The CDR3 nucleotides read TGTGCCAGCAGCCCAATGACAGGAGGATTTCAGTACTTC. It is translated as CASSPMTGGFQYF.

This chain connects TRBV5-1 to TRBJ2-7; the match to TRBD1 covers 8 bases. V lost 5 bases, J lost 2 bases, and 12 bases stayed unmatched. The CDR3 runs to 16 residues. The germline V gene encodes CDR1 SGHRS and CDR2 YFSETQ. The DNA for the CDR3 is TGCGCCAGCAGACCGATCGCCGGGACAGGAGCCTACGAGCAGTACTTC. Its translation: CASRPIAGTGAYEQYF.

The chain links TRBV6-2 or TRBV6-3 to TRBJ2-3; 8 bases agree with TRBD1. The CDR3 covers 13 residues. V gave up 6 bases and J gave up 9 bases; unmatched junction bases: 8. Germline loops: CDR1 MNHEY, CDR2 SVGEGT. CDR3 sequence (DNA): TGTGCCAGCAGCCGTTGGACAGGGAGAACGCAGTATTTT. This translates into CASSRWTGRTQYF.

J is TRBJ2-2 and V is TRBV6-2 or TRBV6-3; D perhaps matches TRBD2 (6 bases). The ends were cut back, 6 bases at V and 10 bases at J, with 21 bases in the middle. Germline V lookup: CDR1 MNHEY, CDR2 SVGEGT. The CDR3 sequence is 15 residues long. The DNA for the CDR3 is TGTGCCAGCAGATACCCTAGGACTACTAGGGCGGAGCTGTTTTTT. Translating it yields CASRYPRTTRAELFF.